Listed here is a single T cell receptor (beta chain). What antigen it recognizes has not been identified. No base quality information exists; no much larger clone differs at one position. The time point tag for this specimen amounts to: baseline before first vaccination. Vaccinee samples came from UK trials COV001 and COV002, including a single-blind randomized controlled phase 2/3 trial of AZD1222 (ChAdOx1 nCoV-19) in healthy adults. For TCRbeta chain sequencing, PBMC samples from trial participants were taken at day 0 and at day 28 after the second dose. The CDR3 regions of human TCRbeta chains were analyzed by immunosequencing. Regarding the original processing steps: Repertoire TCRs were matched against a reference library of SARS-CoV-2-specific TCRs generated with the MIRA antigen-specificity platform. Breadth was defined as the fraction of unique TCRs that were SARS-CoV-2-associated, and depth was defined as the fraction of total T cells that were SARS-CoV-2-associated. Using the MIRA data, each spike-specific TCR was assigned both to the spike region to which the TCR was reactive and to a CD4 or CD8 class. Log10-transformed breadth and depth values were compared by one-way ANOVA with Sidak's multiple comparisons tests. TCRdb's version of the immuneACCESS table is confined to in-frame rearrangements and falls short of the full clone set. An unresolved V gene accounts for under half of the shortfall where checked; the remainder is of unknown origin. D and trimming come from the DNA, and the V and J calls and clone size come from that table. The sample table records 25,000 to 35,000 clones; about 77% of these occur just once. The ten largest clones capture under 6.5% of the sample.

From the cysteine up to the phenylalanine, the CDR3 has a length of 12 residues. The CDR3 DNA has 36 bases and is translated from base 1. V is reduced by 0 bases and J by 4 bases, leaving a spacing of 6 bases between them. Based on the germline V gene, the CDR1 and CDR2 sequences are SQVTM and ANQGSEA. This specimen belongs to a study of T cell responses to AZD1222 COVID-19 vaccine (dated by TCRdb to about 2021). Describing the broader study: Because spike-specific TCR depth and breadth did not differ between the two schedules, AZD1222 recipients who got a second dose at roughly 4 weeks were pooled with those who got a second dose at roughly 12 weeks. TCR sequencing covered 233 trial participants: about 210 given two doses of AZD1222 and approximately 26 given two doses of MenACWY control vaccine. Enrollment into the trials was organized by age into subgroups of 18-55, 56-69 and 70-plus years, and those subgroups contained 148, 28 and 57 TCR-sequenced participants, respectively. The paper as a whole reports these results and caveats: Only a handful of AZD1222 recipients were SARS-CoV-2 seropositive at baseline, limiting conclusions about previously exposed vaccinees. Reportedly, close to half of the unique spike-specific TCRs recognized epitopes lying outside the regions that are mutated in the B.1.351 and B.1.1.7 variants. Because no samples from the day 14 peak response were available, repertoires could be characterized only after the peak T cell response. In the small 56-69-year group, the increase in depth fell short of significance, most likely because of low power. After two AZD1222 doses, spike-specific TCR breadth and depth were significantly higher than at day 0 and than in MenACWY recipients. Vaccine-associated CD4 TCRs spanned the whole spike protein, with dominant responses in regions 160-218 and 743-854. Participants were mostly white British and included more females than males, and it was suggested by the authors that clonal diversity may have been underestimated.

This chain joins TRBV29-1 to TRBJ1-1, with a tentative D gene TRBD1 over 6 matching bases. This specimen consisted of peripheral blood, obtained on day 0 of AZD1222 vaccination. The TCR comes from an adult in good health. The DNA sequence is given as TGCAGCGTTGAAGAGGGGGCCACTGAAGCTTTCTTT. Translated, it gives CSVEEGATEAFF. The variable domain in full, with residues beyond the CDR3 obtained from the reference TRBV29-1 and TRBJ1-1 genes, is SAVISQKPSRDICQRGTSLTIQCQVDSQVTMMFWYRQQPGQSLTLIATANQGSEATYESGFVIDKFPISRPNLTFSTLTVSNMSPEDSSIYLCSVEEGATEAFFGQGTRLTVV.